This TCR beta chain is drawn from a study of metastatic and nonmetastatic thyroid tumors. Study-level results: Within blood and tumor, benign nodules reportedly had significantly lower TCR beta diversity than malignant thyroid tumors did.

Patients underwent thyroid surgery, and none had received any treatment before it. As processed by the authors: Clinicopathological groups supplied CDR3 differences that were used to build a distant-metastasis classifier for papillary thyroid cancer. TCRdb reanalyzed the PCR reads with MiXCR. The V and J calls, along with clone size, are taken from TCRdb and not from the paper's own processing. The sample has just under 4,000 clones; approximately 36% are singletons. This clone is labeled large. Antigen: not known. The CDR3 sequence is 15 residues long. CDR1 is MNHNS, CDR2 SASEGT, per germline. V shed 3 bases and J 8 bases; nucleotides not matched to a gene: 8.

The sequenced material came from adjacent normal tissue. The source is a female donor with papillary thyroid cancer or a benign thyroid nodule (not recorded which). Some clones in this sample may be carry-over from other donors' samples. The genes are TRBV6-1 and TRBJ1-2; 11 bases are shared with TRBD1. DNA of the CDR3: TGTGCCAGCAGTGAGGACAGGGGGCGGTTGTGGGGCTACACCTTC. Protein sequence: CASSEDRGRLWGYTF.